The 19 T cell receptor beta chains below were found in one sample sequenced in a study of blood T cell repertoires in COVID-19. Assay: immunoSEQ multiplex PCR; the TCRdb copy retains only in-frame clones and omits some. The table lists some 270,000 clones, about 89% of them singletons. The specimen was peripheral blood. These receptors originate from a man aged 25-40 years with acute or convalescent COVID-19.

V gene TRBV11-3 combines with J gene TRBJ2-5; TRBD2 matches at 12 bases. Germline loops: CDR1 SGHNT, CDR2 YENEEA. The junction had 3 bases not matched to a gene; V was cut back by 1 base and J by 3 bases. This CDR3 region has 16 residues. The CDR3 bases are TGTGCCAGCAGCTTAGGACTAGCGGGGGAAAAAGAGACCCAGTACTTC. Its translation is CASSLGLAGEKETQYF.

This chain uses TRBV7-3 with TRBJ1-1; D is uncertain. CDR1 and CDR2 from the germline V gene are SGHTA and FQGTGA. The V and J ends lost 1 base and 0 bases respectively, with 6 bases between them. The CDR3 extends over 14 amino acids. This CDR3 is CASSLNPLNTEAFF. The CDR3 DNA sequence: TGTGCCAGCAGCTTAAATCCTCTGAACACTGAAGCTTTCTTT.

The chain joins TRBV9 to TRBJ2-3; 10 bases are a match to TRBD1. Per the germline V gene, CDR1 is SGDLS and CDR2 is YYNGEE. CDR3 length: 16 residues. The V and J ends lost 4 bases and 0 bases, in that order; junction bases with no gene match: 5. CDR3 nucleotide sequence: TGTGCCAGCAGCCCAGGGACAGGGGCCAGCACAGATACGCAGTATTTT. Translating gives CASSPGTGASTDTQYF.

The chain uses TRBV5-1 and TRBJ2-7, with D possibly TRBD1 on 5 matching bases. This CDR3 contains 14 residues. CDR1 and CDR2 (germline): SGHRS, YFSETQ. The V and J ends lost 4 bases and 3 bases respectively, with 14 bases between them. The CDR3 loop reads CASSPDGQGYEQYF. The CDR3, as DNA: TGCGCCAGCAGCCCGGACGGTCAGGGCTACGAGCAGTACTTC.

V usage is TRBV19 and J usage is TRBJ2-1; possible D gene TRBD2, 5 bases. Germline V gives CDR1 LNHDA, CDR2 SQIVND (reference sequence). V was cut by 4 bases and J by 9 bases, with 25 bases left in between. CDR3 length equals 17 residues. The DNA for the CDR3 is TGTGCCAGTAGTACTATTCACCTCGGACTGGCCTTGGGTGAGCAGTTCTTC. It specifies CASSTIHLGLALGEQFF.

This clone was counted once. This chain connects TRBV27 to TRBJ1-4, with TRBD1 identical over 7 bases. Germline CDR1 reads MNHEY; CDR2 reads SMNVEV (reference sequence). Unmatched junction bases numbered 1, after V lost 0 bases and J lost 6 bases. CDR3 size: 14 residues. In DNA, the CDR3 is TGTGCCAGCAGTTTATCAGGGGGCGATGAAAAACTGTTTTTT. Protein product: CASSLSGGDEKLFF.

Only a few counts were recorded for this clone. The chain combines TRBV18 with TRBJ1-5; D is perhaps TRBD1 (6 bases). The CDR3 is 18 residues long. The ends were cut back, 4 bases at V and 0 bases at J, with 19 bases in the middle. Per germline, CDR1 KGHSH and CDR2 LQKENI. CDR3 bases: TGTGCCAGCTCACTTCGGCTAGGGGACACCTATAGCAATCAGCCCCAGCATTTT. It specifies CASSLRLGDTYSNQPQHF.

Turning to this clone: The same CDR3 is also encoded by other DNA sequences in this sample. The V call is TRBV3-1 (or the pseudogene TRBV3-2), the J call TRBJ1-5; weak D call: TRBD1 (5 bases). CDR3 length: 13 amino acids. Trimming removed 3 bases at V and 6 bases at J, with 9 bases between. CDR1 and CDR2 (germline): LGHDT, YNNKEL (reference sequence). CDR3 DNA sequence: TGTGCCAGCAGCCAGGGGCTGGGTCAGCCCCAGCATTTT. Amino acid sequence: CASSQGLGQPQHF.

The CDR3 coding sequence is TGTGCCAGCAGTACCCCCGGACTATTTGAGACCCAGTACTTC. Protein sequence: CASSTPGLFETQYF. V is TRBV6-5 and J is TRBJ2-5; maybe TRBD2 (6 bases). CDR1 MNHEY and CDR2 SVGAGI come from the germline V gene. The CDR3 spans 14 residues. The V and J ends lost 5 bases and 5 bases respectively, with 15 bases between them.

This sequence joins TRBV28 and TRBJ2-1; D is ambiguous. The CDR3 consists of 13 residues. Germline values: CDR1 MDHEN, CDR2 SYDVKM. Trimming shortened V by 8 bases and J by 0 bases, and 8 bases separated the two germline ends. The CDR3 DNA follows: TGTGCCAGCCGTTCGAGCTCCTACAATGAGCAGTTCTTC. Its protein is CASRSSSYNEQFF.

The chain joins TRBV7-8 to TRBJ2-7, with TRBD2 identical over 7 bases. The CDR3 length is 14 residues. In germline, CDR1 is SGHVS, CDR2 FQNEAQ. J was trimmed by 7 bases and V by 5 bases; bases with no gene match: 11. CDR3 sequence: CASSTGLPLGEQYF. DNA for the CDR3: TGTGCCAGCAGCACGGGACTACCCCTCGGGGAGCAGTACTTC.

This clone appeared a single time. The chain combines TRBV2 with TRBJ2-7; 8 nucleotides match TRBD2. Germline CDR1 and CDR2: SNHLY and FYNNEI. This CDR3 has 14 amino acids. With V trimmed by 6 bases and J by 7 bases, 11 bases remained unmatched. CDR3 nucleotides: TGTGCCAGCAGGCTGGGTACTAGCGGTCTTGAGCAGTACTTC. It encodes CASRLGTSGLEQYF.

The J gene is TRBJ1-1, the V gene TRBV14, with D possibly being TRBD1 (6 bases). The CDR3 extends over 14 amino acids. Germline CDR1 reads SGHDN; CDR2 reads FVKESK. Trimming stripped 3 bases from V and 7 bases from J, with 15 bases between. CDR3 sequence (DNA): TGTGCCAGCAGCCAGGGGGCTTTGGGCTTTGAAGCTTTCTTT. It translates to CASSQGALGFEAFF.

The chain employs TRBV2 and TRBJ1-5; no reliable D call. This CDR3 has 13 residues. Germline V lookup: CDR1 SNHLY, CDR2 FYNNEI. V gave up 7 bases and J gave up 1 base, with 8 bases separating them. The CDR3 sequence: CASNRASNQPQHF. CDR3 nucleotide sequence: TGTGCCAGCAATAGAGCGAGCAATCAGCCCCAGCATTTT.

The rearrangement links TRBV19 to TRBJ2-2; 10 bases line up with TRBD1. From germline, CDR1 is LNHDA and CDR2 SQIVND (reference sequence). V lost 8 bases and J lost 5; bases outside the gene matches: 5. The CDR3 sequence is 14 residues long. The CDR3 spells CASGRDRGTGELFF. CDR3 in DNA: TGTGCCAGTGGCCGGGACAGGGGAACCGGGGAGCTGTTTTTT.

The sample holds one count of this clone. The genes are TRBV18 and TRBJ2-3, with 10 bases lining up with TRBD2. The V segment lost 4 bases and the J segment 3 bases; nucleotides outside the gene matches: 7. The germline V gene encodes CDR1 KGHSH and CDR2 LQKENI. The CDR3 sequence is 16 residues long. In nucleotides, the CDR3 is TGTGCCAGCTCACAGCGGGGGGGCACTGGAACAGATACGCAGTATTTT. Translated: CASSQRGGTGTDTQYF.

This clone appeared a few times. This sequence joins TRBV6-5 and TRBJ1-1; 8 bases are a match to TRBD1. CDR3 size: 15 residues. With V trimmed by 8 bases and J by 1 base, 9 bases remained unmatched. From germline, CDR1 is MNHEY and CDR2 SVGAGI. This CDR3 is CASCLYGQGNTEAFF. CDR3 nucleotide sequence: TGTGCCAGCTGTCTCTACGGACAGGGGAACACTGAAGCTTTCTTT.

CDR3 sequence: CASSTGNSGANVLTF. In DNA, the CDR3 is TGTGCCAGCAGTACGGGAAACTCTGGGGCCAACGTCCTGACTTTC. V and J are TRBV2 and TRBJ2-6, with D possibly matching TRBD2 (5 bases). V lost 5 bases to trimming and J lost 0 bases, with 8 bases between them. CDR3 length: 15 residues. Germline V CDR1 and CDR2: SNHLY, FYNNEI.

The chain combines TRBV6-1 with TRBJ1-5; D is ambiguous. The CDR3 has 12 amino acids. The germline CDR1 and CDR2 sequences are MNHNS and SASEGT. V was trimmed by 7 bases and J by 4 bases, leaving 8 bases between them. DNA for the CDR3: TGTGCCAGCACCTTTTTTAATCAGCCCCAGCATTTT. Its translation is CASTFFNQPQHF.